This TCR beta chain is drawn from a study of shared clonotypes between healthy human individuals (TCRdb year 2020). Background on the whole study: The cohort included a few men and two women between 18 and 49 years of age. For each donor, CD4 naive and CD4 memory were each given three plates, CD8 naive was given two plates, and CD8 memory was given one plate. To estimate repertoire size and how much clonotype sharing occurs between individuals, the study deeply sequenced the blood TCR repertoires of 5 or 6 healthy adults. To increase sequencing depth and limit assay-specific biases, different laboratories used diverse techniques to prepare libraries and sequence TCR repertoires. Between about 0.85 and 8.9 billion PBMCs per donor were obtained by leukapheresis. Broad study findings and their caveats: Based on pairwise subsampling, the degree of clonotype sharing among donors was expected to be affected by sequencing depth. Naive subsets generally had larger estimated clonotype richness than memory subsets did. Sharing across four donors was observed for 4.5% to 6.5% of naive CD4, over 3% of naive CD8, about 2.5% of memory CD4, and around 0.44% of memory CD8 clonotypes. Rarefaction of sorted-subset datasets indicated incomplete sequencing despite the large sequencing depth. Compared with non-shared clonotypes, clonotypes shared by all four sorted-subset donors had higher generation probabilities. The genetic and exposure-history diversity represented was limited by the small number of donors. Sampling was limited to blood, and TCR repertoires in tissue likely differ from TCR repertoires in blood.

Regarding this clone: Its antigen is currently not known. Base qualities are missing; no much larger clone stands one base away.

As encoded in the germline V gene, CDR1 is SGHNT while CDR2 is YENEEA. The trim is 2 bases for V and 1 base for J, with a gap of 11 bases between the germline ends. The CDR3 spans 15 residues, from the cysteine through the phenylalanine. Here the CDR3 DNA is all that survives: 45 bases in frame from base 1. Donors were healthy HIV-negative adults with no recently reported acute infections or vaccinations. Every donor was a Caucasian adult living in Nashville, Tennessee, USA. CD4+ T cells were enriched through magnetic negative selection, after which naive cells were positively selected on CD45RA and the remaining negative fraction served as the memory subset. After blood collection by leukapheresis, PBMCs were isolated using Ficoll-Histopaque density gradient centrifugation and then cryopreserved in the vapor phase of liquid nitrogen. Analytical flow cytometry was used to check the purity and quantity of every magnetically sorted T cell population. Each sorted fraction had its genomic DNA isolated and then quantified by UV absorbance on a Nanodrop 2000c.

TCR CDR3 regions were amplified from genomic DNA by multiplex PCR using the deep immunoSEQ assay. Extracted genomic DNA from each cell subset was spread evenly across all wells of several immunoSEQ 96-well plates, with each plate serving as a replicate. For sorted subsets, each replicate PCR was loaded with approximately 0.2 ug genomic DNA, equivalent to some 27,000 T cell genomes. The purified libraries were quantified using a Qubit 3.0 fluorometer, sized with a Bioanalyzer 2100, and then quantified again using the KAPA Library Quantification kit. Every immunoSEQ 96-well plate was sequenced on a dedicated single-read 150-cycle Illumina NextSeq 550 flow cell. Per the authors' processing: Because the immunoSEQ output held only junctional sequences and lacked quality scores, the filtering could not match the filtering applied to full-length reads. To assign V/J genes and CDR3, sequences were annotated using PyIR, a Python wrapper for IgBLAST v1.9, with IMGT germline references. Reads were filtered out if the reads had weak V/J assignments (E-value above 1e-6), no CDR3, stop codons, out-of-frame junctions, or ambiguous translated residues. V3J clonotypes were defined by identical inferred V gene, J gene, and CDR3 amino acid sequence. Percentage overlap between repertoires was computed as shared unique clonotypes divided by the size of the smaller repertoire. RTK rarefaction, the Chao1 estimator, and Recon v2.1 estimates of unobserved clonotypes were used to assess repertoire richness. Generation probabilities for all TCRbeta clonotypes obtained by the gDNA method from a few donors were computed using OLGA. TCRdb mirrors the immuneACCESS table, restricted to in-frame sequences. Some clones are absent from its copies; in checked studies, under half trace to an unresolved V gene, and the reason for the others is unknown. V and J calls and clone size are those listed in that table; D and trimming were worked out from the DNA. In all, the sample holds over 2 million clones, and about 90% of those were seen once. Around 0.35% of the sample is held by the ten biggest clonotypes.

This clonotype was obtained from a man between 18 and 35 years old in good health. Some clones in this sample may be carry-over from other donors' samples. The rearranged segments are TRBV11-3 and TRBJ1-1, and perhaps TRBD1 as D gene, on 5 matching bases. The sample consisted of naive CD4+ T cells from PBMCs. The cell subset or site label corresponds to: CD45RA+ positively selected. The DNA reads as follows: TGTGCCAGCAGCTTAAGCCGGGGCCCGAACACTGAAGCTTTCTTT. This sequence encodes CASSLSRGPNTEAFF.